Described below is a single T cell receptor beta chain sequence and its context. Its antigen is unknown. This entry comes from a study of OX40 agonist ivuxolimab in advanced cancers. Overall study findings and caveats: Researchers report that CD8+ T cells had, on average, more expanded clones than CD4+.

The assay was immunoSEQ multiplex PCR, and TCRdb's table has in-frame clones only and misses some. The table shows around 90,000 clones, with roughly 90% occurring only once. Trimming took off 0 bases at V and 4 bases at J, with 8 bases between the two ends. The CDR3 has 13 residues. Germline assignment: CDR1 SGHNT and CDR2 YYREEE (reference sequence). Here the sequenced sample was CD4+ or CD8+ T cells sorted from blood, taken in a trial of the OX40 agonist ivuxolimab. This receptor was identified in an adult with an advanced solid tumor such as melanoma, head and neck, liver or kidney cancer. The chain links TRBV5-4 to TRBJ2-7, with D tentatively TRBD2 (5 bases). The DNA of the CDR3 is TGTGCCAGCAGCTTGGCCGCGGGTTACGAGCAGTACTTC. Translated: CASSLAAGYEQYF.